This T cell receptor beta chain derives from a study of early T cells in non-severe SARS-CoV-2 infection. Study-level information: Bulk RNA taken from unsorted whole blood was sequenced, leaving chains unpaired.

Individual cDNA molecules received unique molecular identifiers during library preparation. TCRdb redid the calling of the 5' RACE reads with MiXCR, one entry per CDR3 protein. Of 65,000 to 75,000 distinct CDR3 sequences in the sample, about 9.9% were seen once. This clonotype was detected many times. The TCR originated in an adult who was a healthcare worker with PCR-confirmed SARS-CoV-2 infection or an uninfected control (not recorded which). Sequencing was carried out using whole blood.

The CDR3 DNA is TGTGCCAGCAGCCAGGAAGACCCAAGCGGGTCGAACACCGGGGAGCTGTTTTTT. Translation: CASSQEDPSGSNTGELFF. The chain carries TRBV4-2 and TRBJ2-2; D might be TRBD2 (6 bases). This CDR3 is built from 18 residues. Germline V gene sequence: CDR1 LGHNA, CDR2 YNFKEQ. The V and J ends lost 3 bases and 0 bases respectively, with 17 bases between them.